A selection of T cell receptor beta chains follows, all from one sample in a study of blood T cells in healthy people across ages. TCRdb reanalysed the 5' RACE reads using MiXCR and keeps one entry per CDR3 protein. The sample carries over a million distinct CDR3 sequences, roughly 45% recorded once. The source material was blood. The receptor source for this set is a young woman in good health. Each CDR3 is given with its conserved first and last residue. The order of the fields is clone size, V gene, J gene, D gene, CDR3 DNA, CDR3 protein. The D gene is left open where the match is weak. Clone size is stated in some rows and not others, as once, few, many or a class when expanded.

>once|TRBV6-5|TRBJ1-1|NA
TGTGCCAGCAGTTACCAGTGGGGTATCACTGAAGCTTTCTTT
CASSYQWGITEAFF
>few|TRBV5-1|TRBJ2-4|TRBD1
TGCGCCAGCAGCCTCCCCCGGACAGGGGGGCAAAACATTCAGTACTTC
CASSLPRTGGQNIQYF
>few|TRBV12-3/TRBV12-4|TRBJ2-1|TRBD1
TGTGCCAGCAGCCCCGACAGGGTCATGGTCAATGAGCAGTTCTTC
CASSPDRVMVNEQFF
>NA|TRBV14|TRBJ1-2|TRBD1
TGTGCCAGCAGCCTTGACAGGGCCCGCAACTATTGCTACACCTTC
CASSLDRARNYCYTF
>few|TRBV10-3|TRBJ2-3|NA
TGTGCCATCAGTGAGCCGGAGTCTGGTACCGGCACAGATACGCAGTATTTT
CAISEPESGTGTDTQYF
>few|TRBV5-1|TRBJ2-1|TRBD1
TGCGCCAGCAGCTCAACAGGGGGCCGTGAGCAGTTCTTC
CASSSTGGREQFF
>NA|TRBV6-5|TRBJ1-1|TRBD1
TGTGCCAGCAGTTCCAAGGGGGGACAGGGGTCGTATGTGAACACTGAAGCTTTCTTT
CASSSKGGQGSYVNTEAFF
>NA|TRBV6-1|TRBJ2-2|TRBD2
TGTGCCAGCAGTGCCCGCGGGAGCGGGGGGTCCCTCAAAACCGGGGAGCTGTTTTTT
CASSARGSGGSLKTGELFF
>NA|TRBV20-1|TRBJ1-6|NA
TGCAGTGCCCCCCCCCGGGGGGGCCAAGGGTCACCCCTCCACTTT
CSAPPRGGQGSPLHF
>NA|TRBV10-3|TRBJ1-2|TRBD1
TGTGCCATCACCCCGGGACAGCACTATGGCTACACCTTC
CAITPGQHYGYTF
>NA|TRBV4-1|TRBJ1-5|NA
TGCGCCAGCAGCCAAGATCGGGGGGCCGCGGTTAATCAGCCCCAGCATTTT
CASSQDRGAAVNQPQHF
>few|TRBV4-1|TRBJ2-7|TRBD1
TGCGCCAGCAGCCTAGAGGACAGGGGGACCTACGAGCAGTACTTC
CASSLEDRGTYEQYF
>few|TRBV20-1|TRBJ2-7|TRBD2
TGCAGTGCCCCGGGGGGGAATGCCTACGAGCAGTACTTC
CSAPGGNAYEQYF
>NA|TRBV14|TRBJ1-6|NA
TGTGCCAGCAGCTCTGGTAGGGGTAATTCACCCCTCCACTTT
CASSSGRGNSPLHF
>NA|TRBV11-2|TRBJ2-6|TRBD2
TGTGCCAGCAGCTTATATACAGCGGGGAGCTCTGGGGCCAACGTCCTGACTTTC
CASSLYTAGSSGANVLTF
>few|TRBV21-1|TRBJ2-1|NA
TGTGCCAGCAGCAAGCCCTGTGTCCTCAACCATAATGAGCAGTTCTTC
CASSKPCVLNHNEQFF
>NA|TRBV6-1|TRBJ2-5|TRBD2
TGTGCCAGCAGCCCTCCTAGCGGGGGGTCTCAGGAGACCCAGTACTTC
CASSPPSGGSQETQYF
>NA|TRBV5-1|TRBJ1-1|NA
TGCGCCAGCAGATCCGACCGGGCATACACTGAAGCTTTCTTT
CASRSDRAYTEAFF
>few|TRBV7-2|TRBJ2-5|NA
TGTGCCAGCAGCCGTCCCCCAGCGGCATCTGAGCAGTACTTC
CASSRPPAASEQYF
>few|TRBV7-9|TRBJ2-7|TRBD2
TGTGCCAGCAGCTTAGTCGGCGGCGGGAGGTCTGACGAGCAGTACTTC
CASSLVGGGRSDEQYF
>NA|TRBV5-1|TRBJ2-1|NA
TGCGCCAGCAGCTTGGCCGTTAGTGGCTCCTACAATGAGCAGTTCTTC
CASSLAVSGSYNEQFF
>NA|TRBV12-3/TRBV12-4|TRBJ1-2|TRBD1
TGTGCCAGCAGTAAACAGGGGAGGCACTATGGCTACACCTTC
CASSKQGRHYGYTF
>NA|TRBV15|TRBJ1-1|TRBD1
TGTGCCACCAGCAGAGCAGGGGGCGGATTTGCTGAAGCTTTCTTT
CATSRAGGGFAEAFF
>NA|TRBV12-2|TRBJ2-3|NA
TGTGCAAGTCGCTTAGTTTCTAGCACAGATACGCAGTATTTT
CASRLVSSTDTQYF
>NA|TRBV29-1|TRBJ2-1|TRBD2
TGCAGCGTTGGCCGAAATTTAGCGGGACCCTACAATGAGCAGTTCTTC
CSVGRNLAGPYNEQFF
>few|TRBV12-3/TRBV12-4|TRBJ2-1|NA
TGTGCCAGCCGCAGCAAAGGGGGGTTCAATGAGCAGTTCTTC
CASRSKGGFNEQFF
>NA|TRBV6-1|TRBJ1-2|TRBD1
TGTGCCGGATCGACAGGGCAAGGGTATGGCTACACCTTC
CAGSTGQGYGYTF
>NA|TRBV30|TRBJ2-1|TRBD2
TGTGCGACTAGCGGGGGAATTTTATACAATGAGCAGTTCTTC
CATSGGILYNEQFF